Shown below are 23 T cell receptor beta chains from a single sample sequenced in a study of metastatic and nonmetastatic thyroid tumors. MiXCR reprocessed the PCR reads for TCRdb. The sample shows tens of thousands of clones, more than 25% of them seen only once. Patients had received no treatment of any kind before thyroid surgery. Sequenced sample: blood. The origin of the receptors is a male donor with papillary thyroid cancer or a benign thyroid nodule (not recorded which). Some clones in this sample may be carry-over from other donors' samples.

This chain links TRBV7-9 with TRBJ2-5; D possibly matches TRBD1 or TRBD2 (5 bases each). Trimming shortened V by 3 bases and J by 2 bases, and 16 bases separated the two germline ends. From germline, CDR1 is SEHNR and CDR2 FQNEAQ (reference sequence). This CDR3 contains 16 residues. The CDR3 here is CASSFNNGTEQETQYF. The CDR3 region has the DNA TGTGCCAGCAGCTTTAACAACGGGACGGAACAAGAGACCCAGTACTTC.

This clone was detected ten times or more. The V and J genes are TRBV2 and TRBJ2-7; TRBD2 is a possible D gene (6 bases). The V gene lost 8 bases and the J gene lost 6 bases, with 14 bases spanning the gap. Germline CDR1 reads SNHLY; CDR2 reads FYNNEI. The CDR3 is made up of 12 amino acids. The CDR3 nucleotides are TGTGCCAGCTCGGAGGGAATCGGCGAGCAGTACTTC. This sequence encodes CASSEGIGEQYF.

A few counts support this clone. The J gene is TRBJ2-5, the V gene TRBV28; D unresolved. The CDR3 covers 14 residues. CDR1 is MDHEN, CDR2 SYDVKM, per germline. The V end lost 3 bases, the J end lost 5 bases, and 13 bases lay between the germline ends. CDR3 DNA: TGTGCCAGCAGTTTCGGTGGCCCAGTGGAGACCCAGTACTTC. Its translation: CASSFGGPVETQYF.

This clone was counted between two and nine times. V gene TRBV7-6 combines with J gene TRBJ2-2; TRBD2 agrees at 9 bases. Trimming took 4 bases from V and 2 from J; bases not matched to a gene: 5. Germline CDR1 is SGHVS and CDR2 is FNYEAQ. The CDR3 has 16 amino acids. The CDR3 region is CASSSNSGGNTGELFF. CDR3 coding DNA: TGTGCCAGCAGCTCGAATAGCGGGGGAAACACCGGGGAGCTGTTTTTT.

This clone occurred many times. This chain connects TRBV30 to TRBJ1-4, with D uncertain. CDR3 length: 13 residues. The V gene lost 2 bases and the J gene lost 6 bases, with 10 bases spanning the gap. The germline CDR1 and CDR2 sequences are GTSNPN and SVGIG (reference sequence). The CDR3 DNA is TGTGCCTGGAGTCGCGGGGTGGATGAAAAACTGTTTTTT. Translated: CAWSRGVDEKLFF.

The V gene is TRBV6-1, the J gene TRBJ2-1; TRBD2 matches 11 bases. V dropped 6 bases and J dropped 7; count of bases not matched to a gene: 5. The CDR3 covers 14 residues. The germline gives CDR1 MNHNS, CDR2 SASEGT. Written as DNA, the CDR3 is TGTGCCAGCAGCTTTTCTAGCGGGGGGAATGAGCAGTTCTTC. Protein product: CASSFSSGGNEQFF.

This clone occurred a few times. The V call is TRBV2, the J call TRBJ2-3, with D possibly matching TRBD1 (6 bases). V dropped 8 bases and J dropped 0 bases, with 12 bases sitting between them. The V gene's germline CDR1 is SNHLY and CDR2 FYNNEI. There are 14 residues in the CDR3. CDR3 residues: CASLYRDSTDTQYF. The DNA for the CDR3 is TGTGCCAGCCTCTACAGGGATAGCACAGATACGCAGTATTTT.

The CDR3 spells CASSYSDNEQFF. CDR3 coding DNA: TGTGCCAGCAGTTACAGCGATAATGAGCAGTTCTTC. V gene TRBV6-2 or TRBV6-3 combines with J gene TRBJ2-1; D call uncertain. With 2 bases removed from V and 7 bases from J, the gap between germline ends came to 6 bases. The CDR3 is made up of 12 amino acids. The V gene's germline CDR1 is MNHEY and CDR2 SVGEGT.

By proportion, this clone is medium-sized. The chain has TRBV20-1 and TRBJ2-5; 7 bases map to TRBD2. V lost 6 bases, J lost 4 bases, and 11 bases stayed unmatched. The CDR3 is made up of 14 amino acids. CDR1 DFQATT and CDR2 SNEGSKA come from the germline V gene (reference sequence). CDR3 amino acids: CSASDGGGPETQYF. CDR3 bases: TGCAGTGCCAGTGACGGGGGAGGGCCAGAGACCCAGTACTTC.

The V call is TRBV10-2, the J call TRBJ2-7; 16 bases map to TRBD2. Germline assignment: CDR1 WSHSY and CDR2 SAAADI. V lost 8 bases and J lost 4; bases outside the gene matches: 8. The CDR3 totals 16 residues. CDR3 DNA sequence: TGCGCCAGCGCTGGGACTAGCGGGAGGGGACTTTACGAGCAGTACTTC. Its translation: CASAGTSGRGLYEQYF.

This clone turned up a few times. The chain combines TRBV29-1 with TRBJ2-1, with 7 bases lining up with TRBD1. Trimming removed 6 bases from V and 8 bases from J; junction bases left unmatched: 7. Germline CDR1 and CDR2: SQVTM and ANQGSEA. This CDR3 contains 12 residues. Here the CDR3 reads CSVRQGCDEQFF. The CDR3 DNA sequence: TGCAGCGTCAGACAGGGTTGCGATGAGCAGTTCTTC.

V is TRBV4-1 and J is TRBJ1-2, with D perhaps matching TRBD1 (5 bases). V lost 1 base and J lost 6, with 18 bases in between. In germline, CDR1 is MGHRA, CDR2 YSYEKL. The CDR3 length is 16 residues. The CDR3 sequence is CASSQAPGTWEHGYTF. The CDR3 DNA reads as TGCGCCAGCAGCCAAGCCCCAGGGACTTGGGAACATGGCTACACCTTC.

This clone was counted between two and nine times. The chain links TRBV20-1 to TRBJ1-5; D call uncertain. The germline gives CDR1 DFQATT, CDR2 SNEGSKA (reference sequence). This CDR3 comprises 15 residues. V lost 3 bases, J lost 2 bases, and 14 bases lay in between. The CDR3 DNA sequence: TGCAGTGCTAGGTCCGGGCAGTTCGGCAATCAGCCCCAGCATTTT. It yields the protein CSARSGQFGNQPQHF.

V usage is TRBV11-2 and J usage is TRBJ2-7; TRBD1 agrees at 10 bases. J was trimmed by 3 bases and V by 3 bases; bases with no gene match: 2. The length of the CDR3 is 14 residues. Germline V lookup: CDR1 SGHAT, CDR2 FQNNGV. CDR3 residues: CASSFGTGVYEQYF. CDR3 nucleotide sequence: TGTGCCAGCAGCTTCGGGACAGGGGTCTACGAGCAGTACTTC.

The genes are TRBV5-1 and TRBJ1-2; 8 bases match TRBD1. Germline CDR1 and CDR2: SGHRS and YFSETQ. The V and J ends lost 4 bases and 4 bases, in that order; junction bases with no gene match: 6. This CDR3 comprises 14 residues. CDR3 bases: TGCGCCAGCAGCCTCAGGGGGCAGGGCTATGGCTACACCTTC. Protein sequence: CASSLRGQGYGYTF.

The gene calls are TRBV5-1 and TRBJ2-7; D could derive from TRBD1 or TRBD2 (5 bases each). V was trimmed by 3 bases and J by 0 bases, leaving 10 bases between them. The V gene's germline CDR1 is SGHRS and CDR2 YFSETQ. CDR3 length: 14 residues. The CDR3 DNA sequence: TGCGCCAGCAGCTCGGGACGGCACTCCTACGAGCAGTACTTC. Protein product: CASSSGRHSYEQYF.

This clone came up many times. This rearrangement joins TRBV29-1 to TRBJ2-2; 9 bases line up with TRBD2. The germline CDR1 and CDR2 sequences are SQVTM and ANQGSEA. V was clipped by 6 bases and J by 6 bases; unmatched bases: 11. The CDR3 covers 15 residues. The CDR3 protein is CSVGVAGVGAGELFF. CDR3 coding DNA: TGCAGCGTCGGGGTAGCGGGAGTGGGGGCCGGGGAGCTGTTTTTT.

By proportion, this clone is medium-sized. The J gene is TRBJ1-1, the V gene TRBV20-1; weak D call: TRBD1 (5 bases). CDR1 and CDR2 from the germline V gene are DFQATT and SNEGSKA (reference sequence). V was trimmed by 0 bases and J by 0 bases, leaving 14 bases between them. This CDR3 is 16 amino acids long. The CDR3 sequence is CSARDQEGRMNTEAFF. In DNA, the CDR3 is TGCAGTGCTAGAGACCAAGAGGGACGGATGAACACTGAAGCTTTCTTT.

This chain links TRBV28 with TRBJ1-1; no definite D call. Germline-derived CDR1 and CDR2 are MDHEN and SYDVKM. The V end lost 7 bases, the J end lost 1 base, and 10 bases lay between the germline ends. The CDR3 runs 13 residues. The CDR3 loop reads CASKKSQNTEAFF. CDR3 bases: TGTGCCAGCAAGAAATCCCAGAACACTGAAGCTTTCTTT.

In this sample, this clone turned up many times. V and J are TRBV15 and TRBJ2-5; either TRBD1 or TRBD2 may supply D (5 bases each). There are 15 residues in the CDR3. Germline V gives CDR1 LNHNV, CDR2 YYDKDF (reference sequence). V lost 0 bases to trimming and J lost 4 bases, with 12 bases between them. The CDR3 region is CATSRELGVGETQYF. CDR3 DNA sequence: TGTGCCACCAGCAGAGAGTTGGGGGTTGGAGAGACCCAGTACTTC.

This clone has at least ten counts. The chain has TRBV3-1 and TRBJ2-5; 9 bases match TRBD2. V trimming: 1 base; J trimming: 4 bases; junction bases outside the gene matches: 7. Germline V gene sequence: CDR1 LGHDT, CDR2 YNNKEL (reference sequence). The CDR3 consists of 16 residues. CDR3 in DNA: TGTGCCAGCAGCCAAGCCCTAGCGGGGTGGGGAGAGACCCAGTACTTC. Protein sequence: CASSQALAGWGETQYF.

This clone was recorded at least ten times. This sequence joins TRBV7-6 and TRBJ2-2; 8 nucleotides match TRBD2. V trimming: 8 bases; J trimming: 3 bases; junction bases outside the gene matches: 5. The V gene's germline CDR1 is SGHVS and CDR2 FNYEAQ. The CDR3 totals 14 residues. The CDR3: CASRASGYTGELFF. The CDR3 region has the DNA TGTGCCAGCCGGGCTAGCGGGTACACCGGGGAGCTGTTTTTT. The full variable domain, completed using reference TRBV7-6 and TRBJ2-2, is GAGVSQSPRYKVTKRGQDVALRCDPISGHVSLYWYRQALGQGPEFLTYFNYEAQQDKSGLPNDRFSAERPEGSISTLTIQRTEQRDSAMYRCASRASGYTGELFFGEGSRLTVL.

This chain uses TRBV6-1 with TRBJ2-1; 10 bases line up with TRBD2. Per germline, CDR1 MNHNS and CDR2 SASEGT. After removal of 5 bases from V and 7 bases from J, the junction contained 8 bases not matched to a gene. This CDR3 has 15 residues. CDR3 sequence reads: CASSSPSGGLNEQFF. The CDR3, as DNA: TGTGCCAGCAGTTCCCCTAGCGGGGGCCTAAATGAGCAGTTCTTC.